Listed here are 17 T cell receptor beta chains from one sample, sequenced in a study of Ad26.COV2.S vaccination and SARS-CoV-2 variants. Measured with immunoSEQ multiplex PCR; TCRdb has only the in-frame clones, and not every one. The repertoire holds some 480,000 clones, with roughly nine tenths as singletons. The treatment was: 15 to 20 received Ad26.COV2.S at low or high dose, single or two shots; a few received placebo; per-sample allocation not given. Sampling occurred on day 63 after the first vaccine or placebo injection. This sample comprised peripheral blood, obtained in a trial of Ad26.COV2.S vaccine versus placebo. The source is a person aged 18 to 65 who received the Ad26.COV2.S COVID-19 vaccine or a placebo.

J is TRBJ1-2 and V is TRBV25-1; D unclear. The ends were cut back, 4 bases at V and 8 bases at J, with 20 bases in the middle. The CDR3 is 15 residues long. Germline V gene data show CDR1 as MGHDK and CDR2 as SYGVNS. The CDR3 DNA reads TGTGCCAGCAGTGTTAGCGACGGCCAGGCAAGCGGCTACACCTTC. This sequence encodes CASSVSDGQASGYTF.

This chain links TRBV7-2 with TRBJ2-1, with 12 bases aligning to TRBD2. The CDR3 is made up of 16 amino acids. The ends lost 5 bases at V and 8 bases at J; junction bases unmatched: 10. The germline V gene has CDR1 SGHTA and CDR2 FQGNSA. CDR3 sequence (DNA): TGTGCCAGCAGCGCGGCTAGCGGGAGGGGAGGGGATGAGCAGTTCTTC. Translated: CASSAASGRGGDEQFF.

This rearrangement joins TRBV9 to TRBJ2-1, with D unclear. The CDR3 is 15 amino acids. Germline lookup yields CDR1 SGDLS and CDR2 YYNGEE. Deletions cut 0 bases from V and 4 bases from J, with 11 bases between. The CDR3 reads CASSVGALTYNEQFF. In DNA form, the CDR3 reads TGTGCCAGCAGCGTAGGCGCGCTTACTTACAATGAGCAGTTCTTC.

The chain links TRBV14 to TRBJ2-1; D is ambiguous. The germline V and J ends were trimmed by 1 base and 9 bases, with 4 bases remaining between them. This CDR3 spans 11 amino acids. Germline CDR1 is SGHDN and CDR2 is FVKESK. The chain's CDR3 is CASSQGTEQFF. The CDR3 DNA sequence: TGTGCCAGCAGCCAAGGAACTGAGCAGTTCTTC. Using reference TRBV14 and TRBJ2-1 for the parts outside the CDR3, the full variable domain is EAGVTQFPSHSVIEKGQTVTLRCDPISGHDNLYWYRRVMGKEIKFLLHFVKESKQDESGMPNNRFLAERTGGTYSTLKVQPAELEDSGVYFCASSQGTEQFFGPGTRLTVL.

CDR3 nucleotides: TGTGCCAGCTCACCAGGACTAGCCTACACAGATACGCAGTATTTT. It encodes CASSPGLAYTDTQYF. The V call is TRBV18, the J call TRBJ2-3, with TRBD2 matching 8 bases. From germline, CDR1 is KGHSH and CDR2 LQKENI. Trimming took 2 bases from V and 2 from J; bases not matched to a gene: 3. This CDR3 is built from 15 residues.

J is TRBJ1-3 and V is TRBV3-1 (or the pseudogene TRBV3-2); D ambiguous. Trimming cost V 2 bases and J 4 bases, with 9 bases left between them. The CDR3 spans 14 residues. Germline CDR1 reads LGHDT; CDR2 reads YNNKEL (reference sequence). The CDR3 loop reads CASSQHIRGNTIYF. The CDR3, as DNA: TGTGCCAGCAGCCAACATATCCGCGGAAACACCATATATTTT.

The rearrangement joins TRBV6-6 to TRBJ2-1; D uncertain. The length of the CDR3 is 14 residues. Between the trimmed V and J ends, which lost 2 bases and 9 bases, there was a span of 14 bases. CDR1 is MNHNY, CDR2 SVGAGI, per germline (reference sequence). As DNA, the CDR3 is TGTGCCAGCAGTTACCGGACCGATCGGGTTGAGCAGTTCTTC. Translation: CASSYRTDRVEQFF.

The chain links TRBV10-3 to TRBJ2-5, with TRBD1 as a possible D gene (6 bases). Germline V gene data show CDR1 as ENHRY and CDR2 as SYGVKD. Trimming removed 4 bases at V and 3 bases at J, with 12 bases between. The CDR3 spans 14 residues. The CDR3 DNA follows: TGTGCCATCAGTGCCACAGGGTTTGAAGAGACCCAGTACTTC. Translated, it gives CAISATGFEETQYF.

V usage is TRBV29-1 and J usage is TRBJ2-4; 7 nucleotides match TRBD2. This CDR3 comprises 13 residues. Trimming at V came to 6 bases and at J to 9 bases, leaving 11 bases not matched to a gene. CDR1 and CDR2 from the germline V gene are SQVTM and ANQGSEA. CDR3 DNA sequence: TGCAGCGTGGAGGGCCTCAGGGAGGGCATTCAGTACTTC. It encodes CSVEGLREGIQYF.

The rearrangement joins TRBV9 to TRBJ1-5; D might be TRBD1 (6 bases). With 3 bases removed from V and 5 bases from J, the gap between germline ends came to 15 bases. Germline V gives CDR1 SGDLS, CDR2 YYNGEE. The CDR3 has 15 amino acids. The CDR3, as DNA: TGTGCCAGCAGCGCAGACGGACAGCGATATCAGCCCCAGCATTTT. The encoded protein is CASSADGQRYQPQHF. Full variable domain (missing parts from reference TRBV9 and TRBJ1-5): DSGVTQTPKHLITATGQRVTLRCSPRSGDLSVYWYQQSLDQGLQFLIQYYNGEERAKGNILERFSAQQFPDLHSELNLSSLELGDSALYFCASSADGQRYQPQHFGDGTRLSIL.

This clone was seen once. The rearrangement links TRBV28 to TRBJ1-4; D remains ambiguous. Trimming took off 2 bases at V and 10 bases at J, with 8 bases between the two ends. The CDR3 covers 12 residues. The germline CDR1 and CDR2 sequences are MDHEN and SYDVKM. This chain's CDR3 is CASSLIASKLFF. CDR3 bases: TGTGCCAGCAGTTTAATCGCATCAAAACTGTTTTTT.

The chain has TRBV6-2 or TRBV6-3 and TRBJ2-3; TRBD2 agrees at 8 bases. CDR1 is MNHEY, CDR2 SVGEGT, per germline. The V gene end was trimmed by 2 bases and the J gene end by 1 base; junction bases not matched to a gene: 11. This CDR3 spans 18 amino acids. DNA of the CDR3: TGTGCCAGCAGTTACCCTGGGTTGTTAGCGGGACGCACAGATACGCAGTATTTT. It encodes CASSYPGLLAGRTDTQYF.

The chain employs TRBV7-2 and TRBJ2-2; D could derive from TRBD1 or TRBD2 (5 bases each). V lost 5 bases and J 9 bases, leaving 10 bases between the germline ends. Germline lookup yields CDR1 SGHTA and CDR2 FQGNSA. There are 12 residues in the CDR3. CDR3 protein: CASSPGRWELFF. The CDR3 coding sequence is TGTGCCAGCAGCCCGGGGCGGTGGGAGCTGTTTTTT.

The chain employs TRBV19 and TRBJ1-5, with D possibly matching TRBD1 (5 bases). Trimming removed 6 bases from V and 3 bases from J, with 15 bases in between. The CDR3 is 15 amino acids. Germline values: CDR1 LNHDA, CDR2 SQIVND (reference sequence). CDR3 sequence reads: CASRGDGAFNQPQHF. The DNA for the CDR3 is TGTGCCAGTAGAGGGGATGGGGCTTTCAATCAGCCCCAGCATTTT.

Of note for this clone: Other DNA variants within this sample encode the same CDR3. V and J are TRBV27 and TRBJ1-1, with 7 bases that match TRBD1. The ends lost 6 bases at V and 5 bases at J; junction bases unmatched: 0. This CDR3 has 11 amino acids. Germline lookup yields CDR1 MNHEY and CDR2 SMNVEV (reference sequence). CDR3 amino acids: CASSRGTEAFF. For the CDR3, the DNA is TGTGCCAGCAGCAGGGGGACTGAAGCTTTCTTT.

CDR3 coding DNA: TGTGCCAGCAGCTCTTACAGGGATGGCTACACCTTC. It encodes CASSSYRDGYTF. This chain links TRBV5-5 with TRBJ1-2; tentative D call: TRBD1 (6 bases). In germline, CDR1 is SGHKS, CDR2 YYEKEE (reference sequence). CDR3 length: 12 amino acids. Deletions cut 3 bases from V and 6 bases from J, with 9 bases between.

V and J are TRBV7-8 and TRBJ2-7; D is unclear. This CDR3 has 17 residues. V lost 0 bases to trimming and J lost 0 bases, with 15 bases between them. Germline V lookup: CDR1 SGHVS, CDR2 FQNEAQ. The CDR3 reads CASSLAQVRTPSYEQYF. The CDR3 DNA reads TGTGCCAGCAGCTTAGCGCAGGTTAGGACCCCCTCCTACGAGCAGTACTTC.